Reported below is one TCR beta chain. Its cognate antigen is unknown. The germline V gene has CDR1 SGHRS and CDR2 YFSETQ. The CDR3 loop spans 13 amino acids. The V end was cut by 0 bases, the J end by 5 bases, with 6 bases between. As every portion of the isolated RNA was reverse transcribed, the sequencing read expressed TCRB transcripts. TCRdb keeps only in-frame clones here, not all; method: immunoSEQ multiplex PCR. The data contain 680,000 or so clones, about an eighth of them seen just once; the ten biggest clones take up roughly 0.022%. The data derive from a study of beta chain features in type 1 diabetes. General study findings and limits: Equally in patients and controls, shorter templates might have been favored by PCR. Shortening that was moderate but significant affected the TCRB CDR3s of Type 1 diabetes patients in all four CD4+ subsets.

Sequenced input: naive CD4+ T cells from blood. The origin of this receptor is a young man with type 1 diabetes. The genes are TRBV5-1 and TRBJ2-1; D uncertain. CDR3 nucleotide sequence: TGCGCCAGCAGCTTGGGGCCTAACAATGAGCAGTTCTTC. Translation gives CASSLGPNNEQFF.